The 13 T cell receptor beta chains below all came from one sample that was sequenced in a study of blood T cells in healthy people across ages. A second PCR of roughly 7 to 11 cycles used a sample-barcoded 5' primer and a J-beta primer mix. TCRdb re-called the 5' RACE reads with MiXCR, one entry per CDR3 protein. The sample carries some 1.7 million distinct CDR3 sequences, about 30% recorded once. Sequenced input: blood. These receptors originate from a woman in her 30s in good health.

This clonotype was seen more than once but under ten times. The chain uses TRBV4-2 and TRBJ2-1; D is tentatively TRBD1 or TRBD2 (5 bases each). Deletions cut 0 bases from V and 8 bases from J, with 23 bases between. Germline V gene lookup returns CDR1 LGHNA and CDR2 YNFKEQ. This CDR3 comprises 18 residues. This chain's CDR3 is CASSQDVSQRGRVYEQFF. As DNA, the CDR3 is TGTGCCAGCAGCCAAGATGTTTCGCAGAGGGGCCGGGTATATGAGCAGTTCTTC.

Remarks on this clonotype: One end of the junction does not line up with germline, which may come from a read error. The J gene is TRBJ2-7, the V gene TRBV11-2, with D perhaps matching TRBD1 (6 bases). The CDR3 runs 15 residues. Germline V gene data show CDR1 as SGHAT and CDR2 as FQNNGV. The CDR3 here is CVSSSLRGSSYEQYF. The CDR3 nucleotides are TGTGTCAGCAGCTCCCTGAGGGGGAGCTCCTACGAGCAGTACTTC.

This rearrangement joins TRBV5-1 to TRBJ2-3; D gene ambiguous. The germline gives CDR1 SGHRS, CDR2 YFSETQ. This CDR3 has 15 residues. Trimming pared 3 bases from V and 6 bases from J, leaving 17 bases between. The CDR3 DNA is TGCGCCAGCAGCTCAGGCGGAATCACAGCTGATACGCAGTATTTT. Residues: CASSSGGITADTQYF.

The chain joins TRBV7-2 to TRBJ2-5, with 11 bases aligning to TRBD2. Germline CDR1 is SGHTA and CDR2 is FQGNSA. The CDR3 loop spans 16 amino acids. Trimming took 4 bases from V and 6 from J; bases not matched to a gene: 10. CDR3 sequence: CASSSMRLAGSKTQYF. The CDR3 DNA reads TGTGCCAGCAGCTCAATGCGACTAGCGGGATCGAAGACCCAGTACTTC.

This clonotype has just a few counts. J is TRBJ2-7 and V is TRBV15; TRBD2 agrees at 8 bases. This CDR3 spans 15 amino acids. J lost 4 bases, V lost 1 base, and 6 bases had no gene match. Germline CDR1 reads LNHNV; CDR2 reads YYDKDF (reference sequence). CDR3 residues: CATSRVAGQQYEQYF. In DNA form, the CDR3 reads TGTGCCACCAGCAGAGTAGCGGGGCAGCAGTACGAGCAGTACTTC.

This clonotype has just a few counts. This chain connects TRBV7-9 to TRBJ2-7; 9 bases are shared with TRBD1. CDR1 is SEHNR and CDR2 is FQNEAQ in the germline V gene (reference sequence). The ends lost 0 bases at V and 3 bases at J; junction bases unmatched: 6. The CDR3 covers 16 residues. The CDR3 loop reads CASSLAPRTGDYEQYF. The CDR3 nucleotides read TGTGCCAGCAGCTTAGCTCCTCGGACAGGGGACTACGAGCAGTACTTC.

This clonotype was observed a handful of times. The V gene is TRBV5-1, the J gene TRBJ2-7; 7 nucleotides line up with TRBD1. The CDR3 is 16 amino acids. V shed 1 base, J shed 0 bases, and the junction held 7 bases outside the gene matches. The germline V gene encodes CDR1 SGHRS and CDR2 YFSETQ. The CDR3 DNA is TGCGCCAGCAGCTTGACCACAGGGGACGGCTCCTACGAGCAGTACTTC. This sequence encodes CASSLTTGDGSYEQYF.

This clonotype turned up a few times. The gene calls are TRBV7-9 and TRBJ1-2; unclear D gene. The CDR3 totals 14 residues. Germline V gives CDR1 SEHNR, CDR2 FQNEAQ (reference sequence). V was trimmed by 1 base and J by 1 base, leaving 7 bases between them. The CDR3 DNA reads as TGTGCCAGCAGCTTAGGGCGAAATAACTATGGCTACACCTTC. Translating it yields CASSLGRNNYGYTF.

As for this clonotype: Possible read error: a much larger clone is one base away. The chain uses TRBV12-3 or TRBV12-4 and TRBJ2-3, with no clear D. CDR3 length equals 16 residues. CDR3 bases: TGTGCCAGCAGTTTAACATCCAGTCTACTCACAGATGCGCAGTATTTT. This encodes CASSLTSSLLTDAQYF.

This clonotype was recorded a few times. The V and J genes are TRBV3-1 and TRBJ2-7; 7 nucleotides agree with TRBD2. This CDR3 region has 16 residues. The V gene end was trimmed by 4 bases and the J gene end by 2 bases; junction bases not matched to a gene: 11. Germline values: CDR1 LGHDT, CDR2 YNNKEL (reference sequence). The CDR3, as DNA: TGTGCCAGCAGCCGGGGTTCCCTGCGGGGGACCTACGAGCAGTACTTC. Translated: CASSRGSLRGTYEQYF.

CDR3 in amino acids: CSVEGTGVADTQYF. The CDR3 DNA is TGCAGCGTCGAGGGGACAGGGGTGGCGGATACGCAGTATTTT. The chain carries TRBV29-1 and TRBJ2-3; TRBD1 aligns across 10 bases. V shed 6 bases and J 6 bases; nucleotides not matched to a gene: 9. Germline V gene data show CDR1 as SQVTM and CDR2 as ANQGSEA. This CDR3 spans 14 amino acids.

DNA for the CDR3: TGTGCCAGCAGCTTGGGGCGGACCAGTGACGAGCAGTACTTC. It is translated as CASSLGRTSDEQYF. The V and J genes are TRBV7-2 and TRBJ2-7; TRBD1 might be the D (5 bases). CDR3 size: 14 residues. V shed 3 bases and J shed 5 bases, with 14 bases lying between them. Germline V gene data show CDR1 as SGHTA and CDR2 as FQGNSA.

This clonotype has ten or more counts. V and J are TRBV20-1 and TRBJ2-7; 14 bases line up with TRBD2. Trimming cost V 5 bases and J 7 bases; bases outside gene matches: 7. CDR1 is DFQATT, CDR2 SNEGSKA, per germline (reference sequence). This CDR3 comprises 14 residues. CDR3 protein: CSAFGTSGRGEQYF. In nucleotides, the CDR3 is TGCAGTGCTTTTGGGACTAGCGGGAGAGGAGAGCAGTACTTC.